This T cell receptor beta chain stems from a study of chemoradiotherapy in HPV16-positive cancers. This CDR3 spans 13 amino acids. V was pared by 4 bases and J by 6 bases, with 13 bases between. CDR1 SGHDT and CDR2 YYEEEE come from the germline V gene. Method: immunoSEQ multiplex PCR; TCRdb's copy keeps in-frame clones and lacks some. The sample shows tens of thousands of clones, about 88% of them seen only once. The chain has TRBV5-6 and TRBJ1-1; tentative D call: TRBD1 (6 bases). The input for sequencing was blood, taken from a patient who underwent chemoradiotherapy. This sequence was found in a human donor with HPV-associated anogenital cancer. The CDR3 sequence: CASSPQGFAEAFF. In DNA form, the CDR3 reads TGTGCCAGCAGCCCACAGGGTTTTGCTGAAGCTTTCTTT.